These T cell receptor beta chains were read from a single sample in a study of blood T cells in healthy people across ages. TCRdb re-called the 5' RACE reads through MiXCR, storing one row per CDR3 protein. The sample includes some 1.4 million distinct CDR3 sequences, 42% of them seen just once. The specimen was blood. All receptors come from a young woman in good health. CDR3s include the opening cysteine and the closing phenylalanine or tryptophan. Expanded clones get a size class; other rows say once, few or many, or leave the size out.

J | size | V | CDR3
TRBJ2-7 | - | TRBV6-1 | CASSERTGGAYEQYF
- | - | TRBV25-1 | CASSGGLLGYEQYF
TRBJ2-7 | few | TRBV20-1 | CSASVGGYNEQYF
TRBJ2-3 | once | TRBV6-6 | CASSYSTSGGDTDTQYF
TRBJ1-1 | - | TRBV20-1 | CSASQQMNTEAFF
TRBJ2-3 | - | TRBV20-1 | CSAKKQGGTDTQYF
TRBJ1-2 | many | TRBV27 | CASSAGQYYGYTF
TRBJ2-1 | - | TRBV19 | CASSRMDGLGEQFF
TRBJ1-1 | few | TRBV29-1 | CSVRTENTEAFF
TRBJ2-7 | few | TRBV27 | CASSPGVGYEQYF
TRBJ2-1 | few | TRBV24-1 | CATSDALAGPTYNEQFF
TRBJ1-5 | - | TRBV5-6 | CASSLSVGGGVQPQHF
TRBJ1-2 | few | TRBV28 | CAIDRVGVGGYTF
TRBJ2-5 | once | TRBV30 | CARGSLVEQYF
TRBJ1-6 | - | TRBV6-5 | CASSYSNAGGPPDNSPLHF
TRBJ1-2 | few | TRBV5-5 | CASSLDLRVNYGYTF
TRBJ2-3 | - | TRBV12-3/TRBV12-4 | CASSLSSERTQYF
TRBJ2-7 | - | TRBV27 | CASSLGSSGSREQYF
TRBJ2-3 | - | TRBV14 | CASSSGLLHTQYF
TRBJ2-4 | - | TRBV6-2/TRBV6-3 | CASSYLSSGSRYF
TRBJ2-1 | few | TRBV24-1 | CATSDQRDPSSYNEQFF
- | - | TRBV6-5 | CASSYAAKETQYF
TRBJ2-7 | few | TRBV3-1 | CASSRGASVGGRVYEQYF
TRBJ2-5 | - | TRBV20-1 | CSASAEESEQYF
TRBJ1-2 | - | TRBV2 | CASSEQGRDYGYTF
TRBJ1-5 | few | TRBV6-1 | CASSDGQQKWPQHF
TRBJ2-5 | - | TRBV9 | CASSVDRGRSNEQYF
TRBJ2-5 | - | TRBV25-1 | CASSDSRLAGIETQYF
TRBJ2-1 | - | TRBV21-1 | CAAGGSGGYYNEQFF
TRBJ2-7 | - | TRBV29-1 | CSVGKAGTSYEQYF
TRBJ1-4 | few | TRBV7-9 | CASSVQKINEKLFF
TRBJ1-6 | - | TRBV6-4 | CASSDDPYNSPLHF
TRBJ2-1 | many | TRBV4-1 | CASSQSTIPHNEQFF
TRBJ2-7 | - | TRBV12-3/TRBV12-4 | CASSSGIATSGTYEQYF
TRBJ2-5 | - | TRBV12-3/TRBV12-4 | CASRKGTGPGWTQYF
TRBJ2-3 | - | TRBV9 | CASSDRLAGGLDTQYF
TRBJ2-1 | - | TRBV6-6 | CASSYVSSGSNEQFF
TRBJ2-3 | - | TRBV20-1 | CSARGPASGKADTQYF
TRBJ1-5 | - | TRBV5-6 | CASSLKGDYNQPQHF
TRBJ2-5 | - | TRBV4-1 | CASSLTWGETQYF
TRBJ2-7 | - | TRBV27 | CASSSPQGNHYEQYF
TRBJ1-3 | - | TRBV12-3/TRBV12-4 | CASTLFGNTIYF
TRBJ2-3 | many | TRBV20-1 | CSATQGADTQYF
TRBJ1-1 | - | TRBV6-5 | CASSRSQRTEAFF
TRBJ2-7 | few | TRBV12-5 | CASGFLRDEQYF
TRBJ2-7 | - | TRBV14 | CASSRGDRVYEQYF
TRBJ2-3 | - | TRBV18 | CASSPQHGPDTQYF
TRBJ2-5 | - | TRBV20-1 | CSATGTSGREGETQYF
TRBJ2-5 | - | TRBV30 | CAWGGGETQYF
TRBJ2-1 | - | TRBV6-2/TRBV6-3 | CASSYSIVGGVPSYNEQFF
TRBJ2-5 | - | TRBV12-3/TRBV12-4 | CASSASSGQTQYF
TRBJ2-7 | few | TRBV5-1 | CASSPALDYEQYF
TRBJ2-1 | few | TRBV6-1 | CASSLPVTLNNEQFF